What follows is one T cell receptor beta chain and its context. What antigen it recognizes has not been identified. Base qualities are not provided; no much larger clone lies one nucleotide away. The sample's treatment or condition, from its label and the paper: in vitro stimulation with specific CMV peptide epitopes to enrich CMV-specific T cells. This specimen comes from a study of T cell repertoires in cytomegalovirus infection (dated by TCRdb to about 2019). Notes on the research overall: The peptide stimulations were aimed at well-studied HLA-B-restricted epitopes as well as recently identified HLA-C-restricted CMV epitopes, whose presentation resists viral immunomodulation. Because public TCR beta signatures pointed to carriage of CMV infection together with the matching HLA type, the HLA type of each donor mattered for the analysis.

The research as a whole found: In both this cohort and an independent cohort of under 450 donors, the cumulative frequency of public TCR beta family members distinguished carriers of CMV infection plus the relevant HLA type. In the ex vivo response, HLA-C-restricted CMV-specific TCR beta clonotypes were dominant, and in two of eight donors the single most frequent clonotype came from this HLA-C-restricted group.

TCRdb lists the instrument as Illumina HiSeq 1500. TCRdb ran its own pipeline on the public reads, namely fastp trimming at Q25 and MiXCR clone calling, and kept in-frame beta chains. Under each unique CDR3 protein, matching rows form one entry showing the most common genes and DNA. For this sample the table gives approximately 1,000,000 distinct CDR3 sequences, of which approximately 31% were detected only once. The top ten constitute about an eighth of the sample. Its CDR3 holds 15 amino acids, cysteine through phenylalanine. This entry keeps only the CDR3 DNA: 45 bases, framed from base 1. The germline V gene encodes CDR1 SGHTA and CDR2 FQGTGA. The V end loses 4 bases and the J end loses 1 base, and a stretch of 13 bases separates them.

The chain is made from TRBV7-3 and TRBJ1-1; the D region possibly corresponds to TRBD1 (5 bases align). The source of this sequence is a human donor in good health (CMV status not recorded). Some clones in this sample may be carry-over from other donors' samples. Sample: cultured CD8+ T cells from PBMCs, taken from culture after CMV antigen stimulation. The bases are TGTGCCAGCAGCTGGGGACCCCTCAAGAACACTGAAGCTTTCTTT. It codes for CASSWGPLKNTEAFF. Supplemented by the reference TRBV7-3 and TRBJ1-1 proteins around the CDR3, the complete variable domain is GAGVSQTPSNKVTEKGKYVELRCDPISGHTALYWYRQSLGQGPEFLIYFQGTGAADDSGLPNDRFFAVRPEGSVSTLKIQRTERGDSAVYLCASSWGPLKNTEAFFGQGTRLTVV.